This T cell receptor (beta chain) appears in the sequencing data of a study of graft-versus-host responses after intestinal transplantation. Study summary: The recipients all started with anti-thymocyte globulin induction and then took tacrolimus and steroids for roughly three years.

Study-wide results and caveats: The presence of high graft-versus-host to host-versus-graft clonal ratios in allografts characterized patients with graft-donor T cell macrochimerism. Early post-transplant falls in HvG clones accompanied the peak levels of circulating GvH clones.

Using immunoSEQ multiplex PCR, the repertoire was profiled, and TCRdb retains in-frame clones only, with some absent. The sample records around 76,000 clones, 90% to 95% being singletons. The length of the CDR3 is 16 residues. From germline, CDR1 is MNHEY and CDR2 SMNVEV (reference sequence). Unmatched junction bases numbered 1, after V lost 4 bases and J lost 1 base. Details on this clone: The antigen is not known.

The chain links TRBV27 to TRBJ2-1, with 13 positions matching TRBD2. The source was unstimulated CD8+ T cells sorted from spleen or lymph node cells, collected before intestinal transplant. This sequence originates from a human donor who received an intestinal transplant. CDR3 in DNA: TGTGCCAGCAGTTGGACTAGCGGGAGTTCCTACAATGAGCAGTTCTTC. Amino acid sequence: CASSWTSGSSYNEQFF.